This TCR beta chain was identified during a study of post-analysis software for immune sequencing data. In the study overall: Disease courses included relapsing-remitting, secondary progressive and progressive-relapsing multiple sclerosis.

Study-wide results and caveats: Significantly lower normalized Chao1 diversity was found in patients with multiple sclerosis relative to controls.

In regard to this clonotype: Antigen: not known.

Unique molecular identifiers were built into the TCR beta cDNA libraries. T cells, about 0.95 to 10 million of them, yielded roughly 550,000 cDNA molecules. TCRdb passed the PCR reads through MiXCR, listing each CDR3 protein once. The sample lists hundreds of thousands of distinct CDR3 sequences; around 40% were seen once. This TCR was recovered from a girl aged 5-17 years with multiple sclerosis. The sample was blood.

The CDR3, as DNA: TGCGCCAGCAGCCAAGATCGGGTCGGGGCGGAGACCCAGTACTTC. Amino acids: CASSQDRVGAETQYF. V and J are TRBV4-1 and TRBJ2-5; D may match TRBD1 or TRBD2 (5 bases each). Germline lookup yields CDR1 MGHRA and CDR2 YSYEKL. V was pared by 0 bases and J by 5 bases, with 13 bases between. The CDR3 is made up of 15 amino acids.